The present entry profiles one T cell receptor beta chain with its context. Its matching antigen is unknown. In replicate PCRs of sorted subsets, around 0.2 ug DNA, about 30,000 T cell genomes, was used. Original processing notes: Junction-only immunoSEQ data arrived without quality scores, meaning filtering differed. This table comes from immunoSEQ multiplex PCR, and its TCRdb copy is limited to in-frame clones, with some not included. Clonal size and the V and J genes are those of that table, whereas D and trimming came from the DNA. Here the sample spans approximately 2.3 million clones, over 90% being singletons. This sample was taken from a study of shared clonotypes between healthy human individuals. The CDR3 is 15 amino acids. Unmatched junction bases numbered 8, after V lost 6 bases and J lost 1 base. Germline CDR1 is LNHDA and CDR2 is SQIVND (reference sequence). Study conclusions and caveats: Naive subsets tended to show greater estimated richness than memory subsets.

This TCR came from a young man in good health. Some clones in this sample may be carry-over from other donors' samples. The sample taken for sequencing was naive CD4+ T cells from PBMCs. The subset denotes: CD45RA+ positively selected. The J gene is TRBJ1-1, the V gene TRBV19; 7 positions match TRBD1. In DNA, the CDR3 is TGTGCCAGTAGCGTAATACAGGGGAAGAACACTGAAGCTTTCTTT. Its translation: CASSVIQGKNTEAFF.